Presented here are 28 T cell receptor beta chains from one specimen sequenced in a study of human T cells and chemical hapten exposure. Each CDR3 protein gets one entry after TCRdb re-called the RACE reads with MiXCR. This table has roughly 51,000 distinct CDR3 sequences, 8% to 10% appearing once. The sample's time point: pre-sensitization, week 0. The treatment: therapeutic diphenylcyclopropenone sensitization with weekly scalp DPC. Sequenced here: whole blood, sampled in connection with sensitization to the hapten diphenylcyclopropenone (DPC). The receptors stem from a man aged 35-49 years with alopecia areata. Some clones in this sample may be carry-over from other donors' samples.

Many counts were recorded for this clonotype. V usage is TRBV10-3 and J usage is TRBJ1-2, with D maybe TRBD1 (5 bases). V was pared by 2 bases and J by 1 base, with 8 bases between. Germline V gene lookup returns CDR1 ENHRY and CDR2 SYGVKD. CDR3 length: 14 residues. The CDR3, as DNA: TGTGCCATCAGTGAGGCGACAGTTAACTATGGCTACACCTTC. As protein: CAISEATVNYGYTF.

This clonotype was seen a handful of times. The chain combines TRBV28 with TRBJ2-7; unclear D gene. The CDR3 totals 15 residues. Looked up from germline, CDR1 is MDHEN and CDR2 is SYDVKM. Trimming left V 7 bases short and J 6 bases short, with 22 bases between. The CDR3, as DNA: TGTGCCAGCAACGCGAGGAGAGAAGCTATTACCGAGCAGTACTTC. Translating gives CASNARREAITEQYF.

The sample holds many counts of this clonotype. V gene TRBV20-1 combines with J gene TRBJ2-2; TRBD2 might be the D (5 bases). The CDR3 covers 13 residues. The V end lost 3 bases, the J end lost 4 bases, and 9 bases lay between the germline ends. Germline CDR1 reads DFQATT; CDR2 reads SNEGSKA (reference sequence). CDR3 nucleotide sequence: TGCAGTGCTAGCTCCGAGGGCACCGGGGAGCTGTTTTTT. This sequence encodes CSASSEGTGELFF.

This clonotype was picked up a small number of times. This chain joins TRBV9 and TRBJ2-1; D remains unclear. The CDR3 has 12 residues. The V end lost 3 bases, the J end lost 8 bases, and 9 bases lay between the germline ends. Germline V gene lookup returns CDR1 SGDLS and CDR2 YYNGEE. This CDR3 reads CASSGGRDEQFF. CDR3 bases: TGTGCCAGCAGCGGTGGCCGGGATGAGCAGTTCTTC.

This clonotype has ten or more counts. The chain has TRBV12-3 or TRBV12-4 and TRBJ1-1; the D is unclear. Trimming removed 6 bases from V and 7 bases from J, with 15 bases in between. CDR3 length equals 13 residues. The DNA for the CDR3 is TGTGCCAGCAGCCCACGCAGAAAGGATGAAGCTTTCTTT. It encodes CASSPRRKDEAFF.

This clonotype was detected ten times or more. The rearrangement uses TRBV12-3 or TRBV12-4 and TRBJ2-2; no clear D gene. The CDR3 spans 14 residues. Deletions cut 5 bases from V and 7 bases from J, with 14 bases between. This CDR3 is CASSPQASHGELFF. In DNA, the CDR3 is TGTGCCAGCAGTCCCCAAGCGAGTCACGGGGAGCTGTTTTTT.

The chain links TRBV27 to TRBJ2-1, with TRBD2 identical over 8 bases. Germline CDR1 MNHEY, CDR2 SMNVEV (reference sequence). J lost 2 bases, V lost 4 bases, and 7 bases had no gene match. The CDR3 covers 16 residues. The CDR3 sequence is CASSSSSGSPYNEQFF. CDR3 nucleotides: TGTGCCAGCAGTTCTTCCAGCGGGAGTCCCTACAATGAGCAGTTCTTC.

This clonotype ranks as large. The V call is TRBV14, the J call TRBJ1-2; D not certain. V lost 8 bases and J lost 0, with 10 bases in between. Germline CDR1 and CDR2: SGHDN and FVKESK. The CDR3 loop spans 13 amino acids. CDR3 DNA: TGTGCCAGCTCTCGGACGGCTAACTATGGCTACACCTTC. The encoded protein is CASSRTANYGYTF.

This sequence joins TRBV27 and TRBJ1-5; D uncertain. This CDR3 contains 14 residues. Germline V gene data show CDR1 as MNHEY and CDR2 as SMNVEV (reference sequence). Between the trimmed V and J ends, which lost 5 bases and 6 bases, there was a span of 14 bases. The CDR3 DNA sequence: TGTGCCAGCAGTCTCCAAGGGTGGGCTCAGCCCCAGCATTTT. This sequence encodes CASSLQGWAQPQHF.

This clonotype showed up just a few times. CDR3 protein: CASSYAGTGSNEQYF. CDR3 DNA: TGTGCCAGCAGTTACGCCGGGACAGGGTCCAACGAGCAGTACTTC. The J gene is TRBJ2-7, the V gene TRBV6-2 or TRBV6-3, with 9 bases aligning to TRBD1. The CDR3 sequence is 15 residues long. V was pared by 2 bases and J by 5 bases, with 7 bases of the junction left unmatched. Germline CDR1 MNHEY, CDR2 SVGEGT.

The sample holds a few counts of this clonotype. The chain is built from TRBV5-4 and TRBJ2-2; D not resolved. The ends were cut back, 1 base at V and 0 bases at J, with 7 bases in the middle. This CDR3 region has 15 residues. The germline gives CDR1 SGHNT, CDR2 YYREEE (reference sequence). CDR3 nucleotides: TGTGCCAGCAGCTTGTTGTCTGCGAACACCGGGGAGCTGTTTTTT. It encodes CASSLLSANTGELFF.

This clonotype came up many times. The rearrangement joins TRBV20-1 to TRBJ2-5, with 11 nucleotides matching TRBD2. The CDR3 has 14 residues. Germline V gene data show CDR1 as DFQATT and CDR2 as SNEGSKA (reference sequence). With 6 bases clipped from V and 4 bases from J, the junction kept 7 bases outside the gene matches. CDR3 nucleotides: TGCAGTGCAGGAAGGCTAGCGGGAGGAGAGACCCAGTACTTC. As protein: CSAGRLAGGETQYF.

There are a few counts of this clonotype. The chain combines TRBV15 with TRBJ2-5; possibly TRBD1 or TRBD2 for D (5 bases each). The germline V gene encodes CDR1 LNHNV and CDR2 YYDKDF (reference sequence). This CDR3 is built from 14 residues. Trimming took 0 bases from V and 5 from J, leaving 10 bases between them. The DNA of the CDR3 is TGTGCCACCAGCAGAGATATGGGGACGGAGACCCAGTACTTC. This sequence encodes CATSRDMGTETQYF. The full variable domain, rest sourced from reference TRBV15 and TRBJ2-5, is DAMVIQNPRYQVTQFGKPVTLSCSQTLNHNVMYWYQQKSSQAPKLLFHYYDKDFNNEADTPDNFQSRRPNTSFCFLDIRSPGLGDTAMYLCATSRDMGTETQYFGPGTRLLVL.

This clonotype occurred many times. This chain joins TRBV28 and TRBJ1-1; 8 nucleotides match TRBD1. The CDR3 has 16 residues. V shed 3 bases and J 4 bases; nucleotides not matched to a gene: 10. CDR1 and CDR2 (germline): MDHEN, SYDVKM. The DNA for the CDR3 is TGTGCCAGCAGTTTTTCCGTAGGGACAGGTGTCACTGAAGCTTTCTTT. Translation: CASSFSVGTGVTEAFF.

J is TRBJ1-2 and V is TRBV9, with 9 bases fitting TRBD1. CDR1 and CDR2 from the germline V gene are SGDLS and YYNGEE. The CDR3 is 14 amino acids. J lost 4 bases, V lost 3 bases, and 4 bases had no gene match. The CDR3 nucleotides are TGTGCCAGCAGCGAGGGACAGGGAGGCTATGGCTACACCTTC. Translating gives CASSEGQGGYGYTF.

Ten or more counts support this clonotype. This chain connects TRBV7-9 to TRBJ2-5; D gene ambiguous. Trimming left V 6 bases short and J 5 bases short, with 13 bases between. The CDR3 is 13 residues long. The germline V gene has CDR1 SEHNR and CDR2 FQNEAQ (reference sequence). CDR3 DNA: TGTGCCAGCAGATTAAGAGGACCGGAGACCCAGTACTTC. Translation gives CASRLRGPETQYF.

The CDR3 here is CASSLNRGLYEQYF. DNA for the CDR3: TGCGCCAGCAGCTTGAACAGGGGGCTTTACGAGCAGTACTTC. V and J are TRBV5-1 and TRBJ2-7, with 9 bases fitting TRBD1. The germline gives CDR1 SGHRS, CDR2 YFSETQ. This CDR3 comprises 14 residues. The ends lost 1 base at V and 4 bases at J; junction bases unmatched: 3.

This clonotype showed up many times. The genes are TRBV27 and TRBJ2-7; 7 nucleotides align to TRBD1. CDR1 is MNHEY and CDR2 is SMNVEV in the germline V gene (reference sequence). The CDR3 totals 15 residues. J lost 3 bases, V lost 4 bases, and 9 bases had no gene match. CDR3 loop: CASSYQSGGYYEQYF. For the CDR3, the DNA is TGTGCCAGCAGTTACCAATCAGGGGGTTACTACGAGCAGTACTTC.

The table lists this clonotype with a few counts. The V gene is TRBV9, the J gene TRBJ1-1; D is unclear. The CDR3 runs to 14 residues. V was cut by 5 bases and J by 4 bases, with 15 bases left in between. Germline V lookup: CDR1 SGDLS, CDR2 YYNGEE. CDR3 bases: TGTGCCAGCAGTAGAGAACCCGGAGGCACTGAAGCTTTCTTT. This sequence encodes CASSREPGGTEAFF.

This clonotype occurred many times. V usage is TRBV7-9 and J usage is TRBJ2-7, with unresolved D. The germline V gene encodes CDR1 SEHNR and CDR2 FQNEAQ (reference sequence). The CDR3 consists of 14 residues. Deletions cut 0 bases from V and 2 bases from J, with 8 bases between. In DNA form, the CDR3 reads TGTGCCAGCAGCTTAGCGAGTACAGCCTACGAGCAGTACTTC. Protein: CASSLASTAYEQYF.

In its sample, this clonotype was seen a few times. The chain carries TRBV28 and TRBJ1-6, with D possibly TRBD1 on 6 matching bases. The CDR3 loop spans 13 amino acids. CDR1 is MDHEN and CDR2 is SYDVKM in the germline V gene. V lost 6 bases to trimming and J lost 7 bases, with 10 bases between them. The DNA of the CDR3 is TGTGCCAGCAGAAGACAGGAAAATTCACCCCTCCACTTT. Translated, it gives CASRRQENSPLHF. The full variable domain, rest sourced from reference TRBV28 and TRBJ1-6, is DVKVTQSSRYLVKRTGEKVFLECVQDMDHENMFWYRQDPGLGLRLIYFSYDVKMKEKGDIPEGYSVSREKKERFSLILESASTNQTSMYLCASRRQENSPLHFGNGTRLTVT.

The V gene is TRBV27, the J gene TRBJ2-1; 10 bases fit TRBD2. The germline gives CDR1 MNHEY, CDR2 SMNVEV (reference sequence). The ends lost 2 bases at V and 5 bases at J; junction bases unmatched: 9. The length of the CDR3 is 17 residues. The CDR3 spells CASSLLPLAGNDNEQFF. The CDR3 DNA sequence: TGTGCCAGCAGTTTACTCCCACTAGCGGGAAATGACAATGAGCAGTTCTTC.

Ten or more counts support this clonotype. This CDR3 reads CSAREGTGSSYEQYF. For the CDR3, the DNA is TGCAGTGCTAGAGAGGGGACAGGAAGCTCCTACGAGCAGTACTTC. The V gene is TRBV20-1, the J gene TRBJ2-7; 8 bases align to TRBD1. The CDR3 runs to 15 residues. After removal of 0 bases from V and 0 bases from J, the junction contained 4 bases not matched to a gene. Germline CDR1 and CDR2: DFQATT and SNEGSKA (reference sequence).

The chain couples TRBV12-3 or TRBV12-4 to TRBJ2-3; TRBD1 might be the D (5 bases). The CDR3 consists of 14 residues. The V end lost 5 bases, the J end lost 0 bases, and 9 bases lay between the germline ends. The CDR3 loop is CASSPRTSTDTQYF. In DNA, the CDR3 is TGTGCCAGCAGTCCCAGGACAAGCACAGATACGCAGTATTTT.

The chain joins TRBV7-9 to TRBJ2-7; the match to TRBD2 covers 10 bases. V trimming: 3 bases; J trimming: 5 bases; junction bases outside the gene matches: 7. CDR1 and CDR2 (germline): SEHNR, FQNEAQ (reference sequence). The CDR3 extends over 15 amino acids. CDR3 DNA sequence: TGTGCCAGCAGCTTCAGCAGCGGGAGGGGGAACGAGCAGTACTTC. Amino acid sequence: CASSFSSGRGNEQYF.

To note about this clonotype: It may be a read error: a sequence one base away is much more abundant. This chain uses TRBV2 with TRBJ2-7, with D perhaps TRBD2 (6 bases). V was cut by 5 bases and J by 1 base, with 12 bases left in between. Per the germline V gene, CDR1 is SNHLY and CDR2 is FYNNEI. The CDR3 extends over 14 amino acids. The CDR3 loop reads CASSRELQSYEQYF. The CDR3 DNA is TGTGCCAGCAGTCGGGAGCTCCAGTCCTACGAGCAGTACTTC.

This clonotype was found many times. The chain couples TRBV28 to TRBJ2-1; TRBD2 matches at 10 bases. The CDR3 is 16 residues long. V was pared by 6 bases and J by 0 bases, with 5 bases of the junction left unmatched. Germline values: CDR1 MDHEN, CDR2 SYDVKM. The DNA of the CDR3 is TGTGCCAGCAGCGGACTAGCGGATTTCTCCTACAATGAGCAGTTCTTC. It translates to CASSGLADFSYNEQFF.

This clonotype was seen more than once but under ten times. The chain carries TRBV5-8 and TRBJ1-1; D remains ambiguous. The CDR3 has 13 residues. CDR1 is SGHTS, CDR2 YDEGEE, per germline. Trimming took off 4 bases at V and 3 bases at J, with 10 bases between the two ends. The CDR3 loop reads CASSAPFDTEAFF. The DNA of the CDR3 is TGTGCCAGCAGCGCACCATTCGACACTGAAGCTTTCTTT. Looking up the rest from reference TRBV5-8 and TRBJ1-1 gives the full variable domain: EAGVTQSPTHLIKTRGQQATLRCSPISGHTSVYWYQQALGLGLQFLLWYDEGEERNRGNFPPRFSGRQFPNYSSELNVNALELEDSALYLCASSAPFDTEAFFGQGTRLTVV.